What follows are 7 T cell receptor beta chains derived from one specimen sequenced in a study of human T cells and chemical hapten exposure. One entry per CDR3 protein, called by TCRdb with MiXCR from the RACE reads. The table has 65,000 to 90,000 distinct CDR3 sequences, 6.5% to 8% seen once. Time point given: patch test 2, 6 weeks after DPC sensitization. The treatment denotes: therapeutic diphenylcyclopropenone sensitization with weekly scalp DPC. Sequences were derived from whole blood, sampled in connection with sensitization to the hapten diphenylcyclopropenone (DPC). The origin of the receptors is a young woman with alopecia areata. Some clones in this sample may be carry-over from other donors' samples.

This clonotype was picked up many times. The chain links TRBV24-1 to TRBJ2-1, with D tentatively TRBD2 (6 bases). V gave up 5 bases and J gave up 3 bases, with 10 bases separating them. The length of the CDR3 is 14 residues. CDR1 KGHDR and CDR2 SFDVKD come from the germline V gene. The CDR3 reads CATSGGDLYNEQFF. CDR3 DNA: TGTGCCACCAGTGGCGGGGACCTCTACAATGAGCAGTTCTTC.

The table lists this clonotype with many counts. The chain couples TRBV29-1 to TRBJ1-1; D not resolved. Trimming pared 6 bases from V and 0 bases from J, leaving 5 bases between. Germline lookup yields CDR1 SQVTM and CDR2 ANQGSEA. The CDR3 consists of 11 residues. CDR3 nucleotide sequence: TGCAGCGTGGAGGTGAACACTGAAGCTTTCTTT. It codes for CSVEVNTEAFF.

This clonotype appeared many times. The chain couples TRBV20-1 to TRBJ1-4; the match to TRBD1 covers 8 bases. The germline gives CDR1 DFQATT, CDR2 SNEGSKA (reference sequence). V was clipped by 0 bases and J by 8 bases; unmatched bases: 14. The CDR3 spans 17 residues. The CDR3 DNA is TGCAGTGCTAGAGATTATTGGGCAGGGGGCTTGGGAGAAAAACTGTTTTTT. Its protein is CSARDYWAGGLGEKLFF.

This clonotype was seen many times. V gene TRBV2 combines with J gene TRBJ2-5; 7 nucleotides align to TRBD1. This CDR3 has 15 residues. The germline V gene encodes CDR1 SNHLY and CDR2 FYNNEI. V shed 0 bases and J 4 bases; nucleotides not matched to a gene: 5. The CDR3 nucleotides are TGTGCCAGCAGTGAAGCATCCTGGACAGGAGAGACCCAGTACTTC. It specifies CASSEASWTGETQYF. Full variable domain (outside the CDR3, taken from reference TRBV2 and TRBJ2-5): EPEVTQTPSHQVTQMGQEVILRCVPISNHLYFYWYRQILGQKVEFLVSFYNNEISEKSEIFDDQFSVERPDGSNFTLKIRSTKLEDSAMYFCASSEASWTGETQYFGPGTRLLVL.

The rearrangement joins TRBV18 to TRBJ2-5; possibly TRBD2 for D (6 bases). This CDR3 region has 13 residues. Germline values: CDR1 KGHSH, CDR2 LQKENI. V was pared by 4 bases and J by 4 bases, with 10 bases between. CDR3 DNA sequence: TGTGCCAGCTCACTTGGGACTTTAGAGACCCAGTACTTC. Its protein is CASSLGTLETQYF.

The chain employs TRBV12-3 or TRBV12-4 and TRBJ1-6; D not resolved. The length of the CDR3 is 14 residues. V was cut by 6 bases and J by 10 bases, with 16 bases left in between. CDR3 in amino acids: CASSRTGSTSPLHF. The CDR3 nucleotides read TGTGCCAGCAGCCGCACGGGCTCTACCTCACCCCTCCACTTT.

This clonotype was counted a few times. The chain combines TRBV2 with TRBJ2-1; no clear D gene. Trimming took 6 bases from V and 6 from J, leaving 9 bases between them. The CDR3 has 12 residues. CDR1 and CDR2 (germline): SNHLY, FYNNEI. DNA of the CDR3: TGTGCCAGCAGCACCTTCACCAATGAGCAGTTCTTC. Translated, it gives CASSTFTNEQFF.